Listed below are T cell receptor beta chains from one sample, sequenced in a study of neurological immune-mediated disorders. TCRdb recomputed calls from the 5' RACE reads with MiXCR, one row per CDR3 protein. The sample carries around 130,000 distinct CDR3 sequences, about 3.2% recorded once. The sample comprised PBMCs. Source of these receptors: a woman aged 25 to 45 with multiple sclerosis. Both conserved end residues are part of each CDR3. Each record gives: D gene, J gene, clone size, CDR3 length, V gene, CDR3 DNA, CDR3 protein. A D gene is named only where the DNA matches it firmly. Size values are once, few and many counts, or a class for expanded clones, and some rows have none.

-,TRBJ2-1,many,12,TRBV5-1,TGCGCCAGCAGCACCGAGGGGGGTGAGCAGTTCTTC,CASSTEGGEQFF
TRBD1,TRBJ1-1,many,13,TRBV7-8,TGTGCCAGCAGTCCAGGACAGGGCACTGAAGCTTTCTTT,CASSPGQGTEAFF
TRBD2,TRBJ2-7,many,14,TRBV30,TGTGCCTGGAGTGTTCTAGCGGGAGGATACGAGCAGTACTTC,CAWSVLAGGYEQYF
TRBD1,TRBJ1-2,many,13,TRBV6-2/TRBV6-3,TGTGCCAGCAGAAGACAGGGTTCCAATGGCTACACCTTC,CASRRQGSNGYTF
-,TRBJ1-5,many,15,TRBV20-1,TGCAGTGCTAGTAAGGGACGGGGTAGAAATCAGCCCCAGCATTTT,CSASKGRGRNQPQHF
TRBD1,TRBJ2-6,medium-sized,16,TRBV4-2,TGTGCCAGCAGCTCTACAGGGGGCTCTGGGGCCAACGTCCTGACTTTC,CASSSTGGSGANVLTF
-,TRBJ1-1,many,13,TRBV18,TGTGCCAGCTCTTCGCAGGGGACTGGGGAGGCTTTCTTT,CASSSQGTGEAFF
TRBD1,TRBJ2-1,many,16,TRBV9,TGTGCCAGCAGCGTAGCTGGGACAGGGGGGGCCAGGTGGCAGTTCTTC,CASSVAGTGGARWQFF
-,TRBJ2-7,many,15,TRBV7-7,TGTGCCAGCAGCACGGGACGGACACCCGGGGCCGAGCAGTACTTC,CASSTGRTPGAEQYF
-,TRBJ1-1,many,12,TRBV10-1,TGCGCCAGCAGTGACGGTGGAGCTGAAGCTTTCTTT,CASSDGGAEAFF
-,TRBJ2-7,-,13,TRBV2,TGTGCCAGCCACTCTCTGCGACCCTACGAGCAGTACTTC,CASHSLRPYEQYF
TRBD1,TRBJ2-3,many,15,TRBV20-1,TGCAGTGCTAGAGAGGGACAGGGAATTACAGATACGCAGTATTTT,CSAREGQGITDTQYF
-,TRBJ1-2,many,15,TRBV7-9,TGTGCCAGCAGCCAGATGGGTATAGCTAACTATGGCTACACCTTC,CASSQMGIANYGYTF
-,TRBJ1-2,many,12,TRBV29-1,TGCAGCGTTGAAGGGCCTCATCTAGGCTACACCTTC,CSVEGPHLGYTF
TRBD2,TRBJ2-7,many,16,TRBV20-1,TGCAGTGCTAGAGATGTGAGCGGGGACGCCTCCTACGAGCAGTACTTC,CSARDVSGDASYEQYF
-,TRBJ2-3,many,14,TRBV12-3/TRBV12-4,TGTGCCAGCAGTTTATGGGCTAGCACAGATACGCAGTATTTT,CASSLWASTDTQYF
-,TRBJ2-5,many,16,TRBV7-9,TGTGCCAGCAGCAAAACCCGGGACACCTTCCAAGAGACCCAGTACTTC,CASSKTRDTFQETQYF
-,TRBJ1-1,many,14,TRBV29-1,TGCAGCGCCGGACAGCTTCTGGGGGACACTGAAGCTTTCTTT,CSAGQLLGDTEAFF
-,TRBJ2-3,few,15,TRBV30,TGTGCCTGGATCGCATCAGGGAAGAGCACAGATACGCAGTATTTT,CAWIASGKSTDTQYF
-,TRBJ2-7,many,15,TRBV29-1,TGCAGCGTTGTTAGTAGCGGACTCTCGGGCTACGAGCAGTACTTC,CSVVSSGLSGYEQYF
-,TRBJ2-1,many,16,TRBV12-3/TRBV12-4,TGTGCCAGCAGTCCCCCGGGGCGGCCCTCCTACAATGAGCAGTTCTTC,CASSPPGRPSYNEQFF
TRBD1,TRBJ2-7,many,15,TRBV5-1,TGCGCCAGCAGCTTACAGGGGATCAGTAGCTACGAGCAGTACTTC,CASSLQGISSYEQYF
-,TRBJ2-2,many,13,TRBV6-2/TRBV6-3,TGTGCCAGCAGGACAACTGGAGCCGGGGAGCTGTTTTTT,CASRTTGAGELFF
-,TRBJ1-3,many,14,TRBV12-3/TRBV12-4,TGTGCCAGCAGCCCGAGGGGCTCTGGAAACACCATATATTTT,CASSPRGSGNTIYF
TRBD1,TRBJ2-7,many,15,TRBV6-5,TGTGCCAGCAGCACCCGGGACAGGGGTTCCTACGAGCAGTACTTC,CASSTRDRGSYEQYF
TRBD1,TRBJ2-1,many,16,TRBV5-1,TGCGCCAGCAGCTTGGCGGGACAGGTCCGGTACAATGAGCAGTTCTTC,CASSLAGQVRYNEQFF
TRBD1,TRBJ2-5,many,14,TRBV5-1,TGCGCCAGCAGCTTCGGGACAGGGTCAGAGACCCAGTACTTC,CASSFGTGSETQYF
TRBD1,TRBJ1-1,many,13,TRBV10-3,TGTGCCACCGCACAGGGGGCGAACACTGAAGCTTTCTTT,CATAQGANTEAFF
-,TRBJ2-1,many,11,TRBV20-1,TGCAGTGCTAGTGAGGTATCGGAGCAGTTCTTC,CSASEVSEQFF